This T cell receptor beta chain originates from a study of OX40 agonist ivuxolimab in advanced cancers. The overall study: A partial response was reached by three patients: one with hepatocellular carcinoma and two with cutaneous melanoma.

Worth noting for this clone: Its antigen is unidentified.

General study findings and limits: Dose levels from 0.1 to 3.0 mg/kg saw CD4+ and CD8+ blood T cells expand clonally by week 6.

Patients who had autoimmune disease history or got systemic immunosuppression were left out. Method: immunoSEQ multiplex PCR; TCRdb's copy keeps in-frame clones and lacks some. This table has about 35,000 clones, 70% to 85% appearing once. The receptor's source is an adult with an advanced solid tumor such as melanoma, head and neck, liver or kidney cancer. Specimen: CD4+ or CD8+ T cells sorted from blood, collected in a trial of the OX40 agonist ivuxolimab.

CDR3 sequence: CASSLFRGVNSPLHF. DNA of the CDR3: TGTGCCAGCAGTTTATTCCGGGGGGTTAATTCACCCCTCCACTTT. The chain recombines TRBV27 with TRBJ1-6; maybe TRBD1 (5 bases). The CDR3 has 15 amino acids. Germline CDR1 MNHEY, CDR2 SMNVEV (reference sequence). V lost 1 base and J 6 bases, leaving 10 bases between the germline ends.